Presented here are 18 T cell receptor beta chains from one specimen sequenced in a study of early T cells in non-severe SARS-CoV-2 infection. TCRdb reprocessed the 5' RACE reads via MiXCR and lists one record per CDR3 protein. The data hold more than 50,000 distinct CDR3 sequences, with about 15% observed a single time. The sequencing here drew on whole blood, taken at baseline. Receptor source: an adult who was a healthcare worker with PCR-confirmed SARS-CoV-2 infection or an uninfected control (not recorded which).

This clonotype was detected a few times. The chain links TRBV7-9 to TRBJ1-6, with D maybe TRBD1 (5 bases). CDR1 and CDR2 from the germline V gene are SEHNR and FQNEAQ (reference sequence). CDR3 size: 15 residues. With 5 bases removed from V and 6 bases from J, the gap between germline ends came to 14 bases. The CDR3, as DNA: TGTGCCAGCAGCCGTGACGGGGCCGGTAATTCACCCCTCCACTTT. Translating it yields CASSRDGAGNSPLHF. Drawing the rest from reference TRBV7-9 and TRBJ1-6, the complete variable domain is DTGVSQNPRHKITKRGQNVTFRCDPISEHNRLYWYRQTLGQGPEFLTYFQNEAQLEKSRLLSDRFSAERPKGSFSTLEIQRTEQGDSAMYLCASSRDGAGNSPLHFGNGTRLTVT.

There are many counts of this clonotype. The chain recombines TRBV28 with TRBJ2-3; D is undetermined. V gave up 5 bases and J gave up 4 bases, with 16 bases separating them. Germline V lookup: CDR1 MDHEN, CDR2 SYDVKM. The CDR3 runs to 15 residues. CDR3 DNA: TGTGCCAGCAGTAGCCCGGCAACCCCTGCAGATACGCAGTATTTT. Its translation is CASSSPATPADTQYF.

The V gene is TRBV24-1, the J gene TRBJ2-5; TRBD1 matches at 7 bases. Germline loops: CDR1 KGHDR, CDR2 SFDVKD. The CDR3 totals 14 residues. V was pared by 8 bases and J by 7 bases, with 12 bases of the junction left unmatched. The CDR3 DNA reads as TGTGCCACCAAGTTACAGGGGAAATGGGTGACCCAGTACTTC. Translation: CATKLQGKWVTQYF.

CDR3 sequence reads: CASSSPGATEAFF. CDR3 nucleotide sequence: TGCGCCAGCAGCTCACCAGGGGCCACTGAAGCTTTCTTT. This sequence joins TRBV5-1 and TRBJ1-1; tentatively, D is TRBD1 (6 bases). With 3 bases removed from V and 4 bases from J, the gap between germline ends came to 10 bases. Per germline, CDR1 SGHRS and CDR2 YFSETQ. CDR3 length: 13 residues.

This clonotype occurred a few times. The chain is built from TRBV10-1 and TRBJ2-2; D is unresolved. V shed 0 bases and J shed 0 bases, with 8 bases lying between them. CDR3 length equals 16 residues. Germline values: CDR1 WNHNN, CDR2 SYGVQD (reference sequence). CDR3 coding DNA: TGCGCCAGCAGTGAGTCCAAGAGTTCGAACACCGGGGAGCTGTTTTTT. Protein sequence: CASSESKSSNTGELFF.

This clonotype was picked up many times. The chain combines TRBV18 with TRBJ2-3; 9 bases match TRBD2. There are 14 residues in the CDR3. V was pared by 5 bases and J by 3 bases, with 3 bases of the junction left unmatched. The germline V gene encodes CDR1 KGHSH and CDR2 LQKENI. The chain's CDR3 is CASSYGLATDTQYF. DNA for the CDR3: TGTGCCAGCTCATATGGACTAGCGACAGATACGCAGTATTTT.

This clonotype was observed a few times. V and J are TRBV12-3 or TRBV12-4 and TRBJ1-4; D is possibly TRBD1 (6 bases). The CDR3 is 15 amino acids. Trimming left V 6 bases short and J 3 bases short, with 14 bases between. The CDR3, as DNA: TGTGCCAGCAGAGGCCAAGGGGGGGCTAATGAAAAACTGTTTTTT. Its protein is CASRGQGGANEKLFF.

This clonotype was recorded at least ten times. The chain recombines TRBV28 with TRBJ1-2; D is uncertain. This CDR3 region has 13 residues. Germline CDR1 and CDR2: MDHEN and SYDVKM. V was clipped by 6 bases and J by 6 bases, with 14 bases between them. The DNA for the CDR3 is TGTGCCAGCAGGATGGCCGACATGAATGGCTACACCTTC. It specifies CASRMADMNGYTF.

This chain connects TRBV4-1 to TRBJ1-6; 9 bases map to TRBD1. The CDR3 totals 20 residues. The germline gives CDR1 MGHRA, CDR2 YSYEKL. V shed 2 bases and J 0 bases; nucleotides not matched to a gene: 11. The CDR3 nucleotides are TGCGCCAGCAGCCAATTACCTAGACAGGGGGTGAGCTCCTATAATTCACCCCTCCACTTT. Its protein product is CASSQLPRQGVSSYNSPLHF.

The chain links TRBV5-4 to TRBJ1-3; D may be TRBD1 (5 bases). This CDR3 is 12 amino acids long. V lost 4 bases, J lost 6 bases, and 8 bases lay in between. Germline values: CDR1 SGHNT, CDR2 YYREEE (reference sequence). This CDR3 reads CASSLDKNTIYF. CDR3 DNA sequence: TGTGCCAGCAGCCTGGACAAAAACACCATATATTTT.

This clonotype came up a few times. The chain uses TRBV7-9 and TRBJ1-1; 8 nucleotides match TRBD1. The CDR3 contains 16 residues. Trimming at V came to 5 bases and at J to 1 base, leaving 9 bases not matched to a gene. Germline loops: CDR1 SEHNR, CDR2 FQNEAQ (reference sequence). CDR3 DNA: TGTGCCAGCAGCACGGTTAAGGACAGGGAGAACACTGAAGCTTTCTTT. It is translated as CASSTVKDRENTEAFF. Based on the CDR3 plus reference TRBV7-9 and TRBJ1-1, the full variable domain is DTGVSQNPRHKITKRGQNVTFRCDPISEHNRLYWYRQTLGQGPEFLTYFQNEAQLEKSRLLSDRFSAERPKGSFSTLEIQRTEQGDSAMYLCASSTVKDRENTEAFFGQGTRLTVV.

The chain recombines TRBV7-9 with TRBJ2-5; TRBD1 might be the D (6 bases). V was shortened by 1 base and J by 1 base, with 7 bases between the two germline ends. Germline CDR1 reads SEHNR; CDR2 reads FQNEAQ (reference sequence). CDR3 size: 14 residues. This chain's CDR3 is CASSLGGPQETQYF. The DNA of the CDR3 is TGTGCCAGCAGCTTAGGGGGGCCCCAAGAGACCCAGTACTTC. Together with reference TRBV7-9 and TRBJ2-5, the CDR3 gives the full variable domain: DTGVSQNPRHKITKRGQNVTFRCDPISEHNRLYWYRQTLGQGPEFLTYFQNEAQLEKSRLLSDRFSAERPKGSFSTLEIQRTEQGDSAMYLCASSLGGPQETQYFGPGTRLLVL.

The J gene is TRBJ2-2, the V gene TRBV11-3, with no clear D. The CDR3 length is 13 residues. The germline V and J ends were trimmed by 5 bases and 5 bases, with 9 bases remaining between them. Germline CDR1 and CDR2: SGHNT and YENEEA. CDR3 residues: CASSLHQTGELFF. The CDR3 region has the DNA TGTGCCAGCAGCCTTCATCAGACCGGGGAGCTGTTTTTT.

This clonotype was counted only a few times. V and J are TRBV28 and TRBJ2-2, with D maybe TRBD2 (5 bases). The germline V and J ends were trimmed by 6 bases and 8 bases, with 19 bases remaining between them. This CDR3 is 15 amino acids long. From germline, CDR1 is MDHEN and CDR2 SYDVKM. CDR3: CASRRVTSADGELFF. The CDR3 DNA follows: TGTGCCAGCAGGCGGGTGACCAGCGCTGATGGGGAGCTGTTTTTT.

The sample holds many counts of this clonotype. The chain carries TRBV7-3 and TRBJ1-6; D is unclear. CDR3 length: 13 residues. CDR1 is SGHTA, CDR2 FQGTGA, per germline. V was cut by 4 bases and J by 7 bases, with 8 bases left in between. The CDR3 is CASSSLQNSPLHF. The CDR3 bases are TGTGCCAGCAGCTCGCTTCAGAATTCACCCCTCCACTTT.

Here the CDR3 DNA reads TGCAGTGCTAGCGGCGAGGTAGGCACAGATACGCAGTATTTT. It is translated as CSASGEVGTDTQYF. V and J are TRBV20-1 and TRBJ2-3; D ambiguous. The germline V and J ends were trimmed by 3 bases and 1 base, with 11 bases remaining between them. Germline V lookup: CDR1 DFQATT, CDR2 SNEGSKA (reference sequence). CDR3 size: 14 residues.

The chain carries TRBV9 and TRBJ2-1, with 13 bases lining up with TRBD2. Germline lookup yields CDR1 SGDLS and CDR2 YYNGEE. V trimming: 3 bases; J trimming: 12 bases; junction bases outside the gene matches: 18. The CDR3 has 18 amino acids. The CDR3 DNA sequence: TGTGCCAGCAGCGGGCTCGGCGGGACTAGCGGGGTGGACCCACGGCAGTTCTTC. This encodes CASSGLGGTSGVDPRQFF. The full variable domain, in which reference TRBV9 and TRBJ2-1 provide the parts outside the CDR3, is DSGVTQTPKHLITATGQRVTLRCSPRSGDLSVYWYQQSLDQGLQFLIQYYNGEERAKGNILERFSAQQFPDLHSELNLSSLELGDSALYFCASSGLGGTSGVDPRQFFGPGTRLTVL.

This clonotype appeared a few times. The chain uses TRBV5-6 and TRBJ1-1, with TRBD1 matching over 9 bases. This CDR3 comprises 14 residues. Germline values: CDR1 SGHDT, CDR2 YYEEEE. The ends lost 4 bases at V and 6 bases at J; junction bases unmatched: 7. As DNA, the CDR3 is TGTGCCAGCAGCCTCCGGGACAGGGTGCCTGAAGCTTTCTTT. Amino acids: CASSLRDRVPEAFF.